The 3 T cell receptor beta chains in this list originate from one sample, sequenced in a study of memory CD4+ T cells and cytomegalovirus serostatus. Single viable CD3+CD4+CD8-CD45RO+ cells were sorted as the memory CD4+ T cells. Some clones are missing from TCRdb's copy, which holds only in-frame ones; the method was immunoSEQ multiplex PCR. The sample contains 50,000 to 75,000 clones, roughly 80% of which appear only once. Sequenced sample: memory CD4+ T cells from blood. Source of these receptors: an adult in good health and CMV-seronegative.

J is TRBJ2-5 and V is TRBV7-9; TRBD1 aligns across 10 bases. Germline CDR1 is SEHNR and CDR2 is FQNEAQ (reference sequence). This CDR3 contains 16 residues. V gave up 4 bases and J gave up 4 bases; unmatched junction bases: 9. CDR3 in DNA: TGTGCCAGCAGCTCCATGCTGGGGGACAGGGGAGAGACCCAGTACTTC. It yields the protein CASSSMLGDRGETQYF.

The CDR3 is CASSVGGLAVLTF. In DNA form, the CDR3 reads TGTGCCAGCAGTGTCGGGGGGTTGGCCGTCCTGACTTTC. The chain uses TRBV2 and TRBJ2-6, with 7 bases matching TRBD2. V shed 4 bases, J shed 12 bases, and the junction held 6 bases outside the gene matches. Germline V CDR1 and CDR2: SNHLY, FYNNEI. The CDR3 sequence is 13 residues long.

CDR3 loop: CASSRKQGHNSPLHF. In DNA, the CDR3 is TGTGCCAGCAGCAGGAAACAGGGGCATAATTCACCCCTCCACTTT. The chain is built from TRBV28 and TRBJ1-6, with 7 bases matching TRBD1. The CDR3 spans 15 residues. V was pared by 6 bases and J by 5 bases, with 7 bases of the junction left unmatched. CDR1 and CDR2 (germline): MDHEN, SYDVKM. Complete variable domain (other parts from reference TRBV28 and TRBJ1-6): DVKVTQSSRYLVKRTGEKVFLECVQDMDHENMFWYRQDPGLGLRLIYFSYDVKMKEKGDIPEGYSVSREKKERFSLILESASTNQTSMYLCASSRKQGHNSPLHFGNGTRLTVT.